One sample yielded the 26 T cell receptor beta chains listed below, sequenced in a study of CD8+ T cells in alopecia areata. Reverse transcribed after extraction, RNA yielded cDNA as the sequencing template. TCRdb's copy holds only in-frame clones and misses some; the assay was immunoSEQ multiplex PCR. The table lists about 200,000 clones, about three fifths of them singletons. This specimen consisted of CD4+ T cells sorted from blood, obtained at week 0. The receptors shown here come from a human donor with alopecia areata.

Only a few counts were recorded for this clone. The J gene is TRBJ2-1, the V gene TRBV7-2, with 7 bases that match TRBD1. CDR3 length: 15 residues. After removal of 1 base from V and 2 bases from J, the junction contained 2 bases not matched to a gene. Germline V gives CDR1 SGHTA, CDR2 FQGNSA. CDR3 residues: CASSLDGTAYNEQFF. The CDR3 bases are TGTGCCAGCAGCTTAGATGGGACAGCCTACAATGAGCAGTTCTTC.

The chain has TRBV7-9 and TRBJ2-6, with 8 bases that match TRBD1. The CDR3 totals 18 residues. V shed 0 bases, J shed 3 bases, and the junction held 7 bases outside the gene matches. From germline, CDR1 is SEHNR and CDR2 FQNEAQ (reference sequence). The CDR3 reads CASSLAWDRIVGANVLTF. The CDR3 DNA is TGTGCCAGCAGCTTAGCGTGGGACAGGATCGTTGGGGCCAACGTCCTGACTTTC.

This chain links TRBV7-2 with TRBJ2-2; 9 bases agree with TRBD1. The junction had 8 bases not matched to a gene; V was cut back by 5 bases and J by 1 base. Germline lookup yields CDR1 SGHTA and CDR2 FQGNSA. This CDR3 is 17 amino acids long. CDR3 in DNA: TGTGCCAGCAGCCGAACAGGGGGCATAAGGAACACCGGGGAGCTGTTTTTT. Translated: CASSRTGGIRNTGELFF.

The V call is TRBV29-1, the J call TRBJ1-2; D possibly corresponds to TRBD1 (5 bases). The CDR3 runs 13 residues. Germline loops: CDR1 SQVTM, CDR2 ANQGSEA. V shed 6 bases and J shed 5 bases, with 16 bases lying between them. The CDR3 coding sequence is TGCAGCGTAGAACCAGGGTTCCCGTATGGCTACACCTTC. Protein product: CSVEPGFPYGYTF. Complete variable domain (other parts from reference TRBV29-1 and TRBJ1-2): SAVISQKPSRDICQRGTSLTIQCQVDSQVTMMFWYRQQPGQSLTLIATANQGSEATYESGFVIDKFPISRPNLTFSTLTVSNMSPEDSSIYLCSVEPGFPYGYTFGSGTRLTVV.

This rearrangement joins TRBV29-1 to TRBJ1-3; D ambiguous. The germline gives CDR1 SQVTM, CDR2 ANQGSEA. Trimming shortened V by 7 bases and J by 4 bases, and 11 bases separated the two germline ends. This CDR3 is built from 12 residues. The CDR3 DNA follows: TGCAGCGCCAGCGTTGTAGGAAACACCATATATTTT. This codes for CSASVVGNTIYF.

The J gene is TRBJ2-1, the V gene TRBV6-1, with D unclear. With 5 bases removed from V and 11 bases from J, the gap between germline ends came to 13 bases. Germline loops: CDR1 MNHNS, CDR2 SASEGT. The CDR3 covers 12 residues. The CDR3 nucleotides are TGTGCCAGCAGTTATGCCCAGGACCAGCAGTTCTTC. Its translation is CASSYAQDQQFF.

This clone was recorded only once. The J gene is TRBJ1-1, the V gene TRBV7-9; D remains ambiguous. Germline-derived CDR1 and CDR2 are SEHNR and FQNEAQ (reference sequence). Trimming shortened V by 6 bases and J by 5 bases, and 13 bases separated the two germline ends. The CDR3 length is 13 residues. The CDR3 here is CASSSFAETEAFF. CDR3 DNA: TGTGCCAGCAGTTCCTTCGCAGAGACTGAAGCTTTCTTT.

V gene TRBV29-1 combines with J gene TRBJ2-6, with 9 bases identical to TRBD2. The germline CDR1 and CDR2 sequences are SQVTM and ANQGSEA. V was pared by 2 bases and J by 3 bases, with 8 bases of the junction left unmatched. This CDR3 contains 17 residues. The CDR3 DNA reads TGCAGCGTTGAACGGCTAGCGGGAAGAAATGGGGCCAACGTCCTGACTTTC. This sequence encodes CSVERLAGRNGANVLTF. The variable domain in full, with the rest retrieved from reference TRBV29-1 and TRBJ2-6, is SAVISQKPSRDICQRGTSLTIQCQVDSQVTMMFWYRQQPGQSLTLIATANQGSEATYESGFVIDKFPISRPNLTFSTLTVSNMSPEDSSIYLCSVERLAGRNGANVLTFGAGSRLTVL.

This clone was picked up one time. This chain joins TRBV4-1 and TRBJ1-1; TRBD1 matches at 7 bases. V lost 3 bases and J lost 8; bases outside the gene matches: 3. The germline CDR1 and CDR2 sequences are MGHRA and YSYEKL. CDR3 length equals 12 residues. The CDR3 protein is CASSHSTGEAFF. The CDR3 nucleotides read TGCGCCAGCAGCCACTCGACAGGGGAAGCTTTCTTT.

The rearrangement uses TRBV11-1 and TRBJ2-1; D possibly uses TRBD1 or TRBD2 (7 bases each). The CDR3 has 12 amino acids. V was shortened by 6 bases and J by 16 bases, with 19 bases between the two germline ends. The germline CDR1 and CDR2 sequences are SGHAT and FQDESV (reference sequence). The CDR3 is CASSPGEGALFF. Written as DNA, the CDR3 is TGTGCCAGCAGTCCCGGGGAGGGGGCACTATTCTTC.

The chain carries TRBV29-1 and TRBJ1-5; 12 bases line up with TRBD1. Germline V CDR1 and CDR2: SQVTM, ANQGSEA. CDR3 size: 16 residues. As DNA, the CDR3 is TGCGGGACCTCCGGGACAGGGGGCGTTGGCAATCAGCCCCAGCATTTT. Translation: CGTSGTGGVGNQPQHF.

The chain combines TRBV7-2 with TRBJ2-3; no firm D call. V was trimmed by 5 bases and J by 7 bases, leaving 10 bases between them. The CDR3 spans 12 residues. Germline lookup yields CDR1 SGHTA and CDR2 FQGNSA. Here the CDR3 reads CASSLRRNTQYF. CDR3 DNA: TGTGCCAGCAGCCTTCGAAGGAATACGCAGTATTTT. Full variable domain (remainder filled in from reference TRBV7-2 and TRBJ2-3): GAGVSQSPSNKVTEKGKDVELRCDPISGHTALYWYRQSLGQGLEFLIYFQGNSAPDKSGLPSDRFSAERTGGSVSTLTIQRTQQEDSAVYLCASSLRRNTQYFGPGTRLTVL.

The sample holds a few counts of this clone. Distinct nucleotide sequences in the sample also encode this CDR3. The rearrangement joins TRBV30 to TRBJ2-3; weak D call: TRBD1 (6 bases). CDR3 length: 13 residues. Germline assignment: CDR1 GTSNPN and CDR2 SVGIG (reference sequence). The V gene lost 0 bases and the J gene lost 3 bases, with 7 bases spanning the gap. In DNA form, the CDR3 reads TGTGCCTGGAGTGTACAGGGTACAGATACGCAGTATTTT. It translates to CAWSVQGTDTQYF.

The V gene is TRBV7-9, the J gene TRBJ1-1; D ambiguous. V dropped 4 bases and J dropped 4 bases, with 10 bases sitting between them. Germline V CDR1 and CDR2: SEHNR, FQNEAQ (reference sequence). The CDR3 length is 13 residues. In nucleotides, the CDR3 is TGTGCCAGCAGCTCCTATATACGCACTGAAGCTTTCTTT. Translation: CASSSYIRTEAFF.

CDR3 sequence (DNA): TGCGCCAGCAGCTTGGTAGTGGGCGGTGAGCAGTACTTC. The encoded protein is CASSLVVGGEQYF. This sequence joins TRBV5-1 and TRBJ2-7; no firm D call. The germline V gene encodes CDR1 SGHRS and CDR2 YFSETQ. This CDR3 region has 13 residues. V was pared by 0 bases and J by 7 bases, with 11 bases between.

The chain employs TRBV2 and TRBJ2-4, with D perhaps TRBD2 (5 bases). CDR3 length equals 16 residues. Germline loops: CDR1 SNHLY, CDR2 FYNNEI. V lost 6 bases, J lost 0 bases, and 15 bases lay in between. The CDR3 region is CASSRADVIAKNIQYF. CDR3 DNA sequence: TGTGCCAGCAGCCGAGCGGACGTAATAGCCAAAAACATTCAGTACTTC.

The CDR3 nucleotides read TGTGCCTGGAGGACAGGGGTAGGGGCGGGATATGGCTACACCTTC. This sequence encodes CAWRTGVGAGYGYTF. The rearrangement links TRBV30 to TRBJ1-2; 8 bases fit TRBD1. The J segment lost 5 bases and the V segment lost 3 bases, leaving 11 bases of the junction unmatched. This CDR3 is 15 amino acids long. CDR1 and CDR2 from the germline V gene are GTSNPN and SVGIG (reference sequence).

The rearrangement joins TRBV10-2 to TRBJ2-2, with 9 bases identical to TRBD2. Germline V gene sequence: CDR1 WSHSY, CDR2 SAAADI. The CDR3 sequence is 14 residues long. After removal of 7 bases from V and 4 bases from J, the junction contained 4 bases not matched to a gene. The CDR3 bases are TGCGCCAGCACGCCGGGACTAGCCACCGGGGAGCTGTTTTTT. Translating gives CASTPGLATGELFF.

The chain uses TRBV7-9 and TRBJ2-2, with 7 bases lining up with TRBD1. This CDR3 is 15 amino acids long. With V trimmed by 4 bases and J by 3 bases, 5 bases remained unmatched. Germline lookup yields CDR1 SEHNR and CDR2 FQNEAQ (reference sequence). CDR3 nucleotide sequence: TGTGCCAGCAGCTCGAAGACAGGGTACACCGGGGAGCTGTTTTTT. As protein: CASSSKTGYTGELFF. Full variable domain (missing parts from reference TRBV7-9 and TRBJ2-2): DTGVSQNPRHKITKRGQNVTFRCDPISEHNRLYWYRQTLGQGPEFLTYFQNEAQLEKSRLLSDRFSAERPKGSFSTLEIQRTEQGDSAMYLCASSSKTGYTGELFFGEGSRLTVL.

This chain joins TRBV2 and TRBJ2-3; either TRBD1 or TRBD2 may supply D (5 bases each). This CDR3 comprises 15 residues. The germline gives CDR1 SNHLY, CDR2 FYNNEI. Trimming cost V 7 bases and J 0 bases, with 14 bases left between them. CDR3 nucleotides: TGTGCCAGCAACCGGGGCCACACTAGCACAGATACGCAGTATTTT. Translating it yields CASNRGHTSTDTQYF.

This chain joins TRBV18 and TRBJ1-3, with a tentative D call TRBD1 (5 bases). CDR1 KGHSH and CDR2 LQKENI come from the germline V gene. The CDR3 has 16 amino acids. V lost 1 base and J lost 3, with 13 bases in between. CDR3 nucleotide sequence: TGTGCCAGCTCACCACAAGAACCAGGGAGTGGAAACACCATATATTTT. This translates into CASSPQEPGSGNTIYF.

The CDR3, as DNA: TGTGCCAGCAGCTCAAACAGGGGGGAGGAGTACTTC. It is translated as CASSSNRGEEYF. This rearrangement joins TRBV7-9 to TRBJ2-7, with 8 nucleotides matching TRBD1. Germline assignment: CDR1 SEHNR and CDR2 FQNEAQ (reference sequence). The CDR3 is 12 amino acids. J was trimmed by 11 bases and V by 4 bases; bases with no gene match: 7.

The rearrangement links TRBV19 to TRBJ2-1; 8 bases agree with TRBD2. The trim removed 6 bases at V and 2 bases at J, leaving 15 bases unmatched. Germline CDR1 and CDR2: LNHDA and SQIVND (reference sequence). There are 18 residues in the CDR3. The DNA for the CDR3 is TGTGCCAGTAGGGTTCGAGCTAGCGGGCCTACTACCTACAATGAGCAGTTCTTC. This sequence encodes CASRVRASGPTTYNEQFF.

V usage is TRBV4-2 and J usage is TRBJ2-1; D remains unclear. CDR1 is LGHNA and CDR2 is YNFKEQ in the germline V gene. V lost 5 bases and J lost 0, with 11 bases in between. CDR3 size: 15 residues. This chain's CDR3 is CASSTRTSSYNEQFF. CDR3 coding DNA: TGTGCCAGCAGCACCCGGACCAGCTCCTACAATGAGCAGTTCTTC.

V gene TRBV5-1 combines with J gene TRBJ1-1; unclear D gene. Germline lookup yields CDR1 SGHRS and CDR2 YFSETQ. This CDR3 spans 13 amino acids. V was pared by 2 bases and J by 1 base, with 6 bases between. CDR3 sequence reads: CASSFYTNTEAFF. CDR3 DNA sequence: TGCGCCAGCAGCTTCTACACGAACACTGAAGCTTTCTTT.

V is TRBV4-2 and J is TRBJ2-6; D possibly corresponds to TRBD2 (5 bases). The CDR3 is made up of 16 amino acids. Trimming shortened V by 3 bases and J by 5 bases, and 14 bases separated the two germline ends. The germline V gene has CDR1 LGHNA and CDR2 YNFKEQ. The CDR3 is CASSHEYRGRANVLTF. The CDR3 nucleotides read TGTGCCAGCAGCCATGAATACCGGGGAAGGGCCAACGTCCTGACTTTC.